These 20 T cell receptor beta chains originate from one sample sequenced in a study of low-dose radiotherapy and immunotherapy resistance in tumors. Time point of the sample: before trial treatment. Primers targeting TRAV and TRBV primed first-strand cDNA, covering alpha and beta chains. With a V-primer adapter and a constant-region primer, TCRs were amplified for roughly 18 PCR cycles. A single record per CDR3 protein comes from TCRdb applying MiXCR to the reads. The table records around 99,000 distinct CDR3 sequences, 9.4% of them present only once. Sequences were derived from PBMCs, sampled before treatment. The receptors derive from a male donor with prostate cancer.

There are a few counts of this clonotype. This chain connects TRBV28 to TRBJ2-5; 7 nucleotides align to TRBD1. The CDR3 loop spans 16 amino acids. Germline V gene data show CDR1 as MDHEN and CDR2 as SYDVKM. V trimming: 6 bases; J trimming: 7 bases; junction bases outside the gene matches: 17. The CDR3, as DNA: TGTGCCAGCAGCTCATTCGCCGGGACAGCCTCAGGGACCCAGTACTTC. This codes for CASSSFAGTASGTQYF. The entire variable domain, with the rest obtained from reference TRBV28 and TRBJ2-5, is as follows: DVKVTQSSRYLVKRTGEKVFLECVQDMDHENMFWYRQDPGLGLRLIYFSYDVKMKEKGDIPEGYSVSREKKERFSLILESASTNQTSMYLCASSSFAGTASGTQYFGPGTRLLVL.

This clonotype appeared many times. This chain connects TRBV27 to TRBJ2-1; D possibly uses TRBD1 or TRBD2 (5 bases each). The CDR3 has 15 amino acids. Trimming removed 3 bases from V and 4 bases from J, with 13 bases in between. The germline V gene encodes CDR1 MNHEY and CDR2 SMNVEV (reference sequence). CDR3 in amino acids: CASSFWDVQYNEQFF. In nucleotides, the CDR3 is TGTGCCAGCAGTTTTTGGGACGTCCAGTACAATGAGCAGTTCTTC.

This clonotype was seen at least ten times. The CDR3: CSAVTGGSTGELFF. The CDR3 region has the DNA TGCAGTGCTGTTACAGGGGGCTCCACCGGGGAGCTGTTTTTT. J is TRBJ2-2 and V is TRBV20-1, with TRBD1 matching over 9 bases. From germline, CDR1 is DFQATT and CDR2 SNEGSKA (reference sequence). The CDR3 is 14 amino acids. V was pared by 5 bases and J by 4 bases, with 5 bases of the junction left unmatched.

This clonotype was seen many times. The CDR3 DNA sequence: TGTGCTAGTGGTTTGGGACTAGCGGGAGCCGATACGCAGTATTTT. It encodes CASGLGLAGADTQYF. The gene calls are TRBV12-5 and TRBJ2-3; TRBD2 aligns across 12 bases. V was pared by 1 base and J by 6 bases, with 2 bases of the junction left unmatched. This CDR3 comprises 15 residues. Germline CDR1 reads LGHNT; CDR2 reads FRNRAP.

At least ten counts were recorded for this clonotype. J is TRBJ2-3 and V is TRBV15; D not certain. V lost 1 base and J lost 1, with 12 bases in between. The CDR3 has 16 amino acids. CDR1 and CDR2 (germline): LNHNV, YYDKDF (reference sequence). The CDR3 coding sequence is TGTGCCACCAGCAGAGTCTGGGGTGAGGGCACAGATACGCAGTATTTT. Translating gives CATSRVWGEGTDTQYF.

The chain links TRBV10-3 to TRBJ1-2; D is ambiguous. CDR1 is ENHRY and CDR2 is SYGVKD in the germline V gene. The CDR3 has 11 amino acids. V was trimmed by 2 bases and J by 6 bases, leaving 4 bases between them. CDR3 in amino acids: CAISEVNGYTF. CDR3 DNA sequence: TGTGCCATCAGTGAGGTGAATGGCTACACCTTC.

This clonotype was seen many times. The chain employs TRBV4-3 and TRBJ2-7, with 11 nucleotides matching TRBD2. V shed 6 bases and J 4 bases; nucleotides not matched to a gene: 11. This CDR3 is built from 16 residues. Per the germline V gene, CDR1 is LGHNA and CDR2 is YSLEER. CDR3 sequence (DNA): TGCGCCAGCAGTCCACTCATAGCGGGAGGGCCGTACGAGCAGTACTTC. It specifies CASSPLIAGGPYEQYF.

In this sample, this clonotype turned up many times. CDR3: CASSGGLLNTEAFF. The CDR3 bases are TGCGCCAGCAGCGGAGGACTCTTGAACACTGAAGCTTTCTTT. J is TRBJ1-1 and V is TRBV5-1; D remains unclear. The CDR3 consists of 14 residues. V shed 4 bases and J shed 0 bases, with 10 bases lying between them. The germline V gene encodes CDR1 SGHRS and CDR2 YFSETQ.

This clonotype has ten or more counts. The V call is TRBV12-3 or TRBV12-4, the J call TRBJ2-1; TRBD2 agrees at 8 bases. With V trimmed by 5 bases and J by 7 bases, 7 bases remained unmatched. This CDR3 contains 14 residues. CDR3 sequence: CASSLLAEQNEQFF. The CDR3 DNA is TGTGCCAGCAGTCTACTAGCGGAACAGAATGAGCAGTTCTTC.

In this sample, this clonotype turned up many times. CDR3 region: CASSLNTGSTDTQYF. As DNA, the CDR3 is TGTGCCAGCAGTCTGAACACAGGGTCCACAGATACGCAGTATTTT. V and J are TRBV28 and TRBJ2-3; a weak D match, TRBD1 (6 bases). V was clipped by 5 bases and J by 2 bases, with 14 bases between them. CDR3 size: 15 residues. Per the germline V gene, CDR1 is MDHEN and CDR2 is SYDVKM.

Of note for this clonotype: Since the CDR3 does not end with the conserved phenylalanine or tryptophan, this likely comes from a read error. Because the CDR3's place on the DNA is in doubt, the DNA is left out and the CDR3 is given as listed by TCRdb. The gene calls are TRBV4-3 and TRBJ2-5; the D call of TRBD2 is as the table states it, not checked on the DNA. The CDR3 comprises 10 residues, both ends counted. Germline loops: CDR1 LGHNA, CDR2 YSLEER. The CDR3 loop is CASSQEFLAG.

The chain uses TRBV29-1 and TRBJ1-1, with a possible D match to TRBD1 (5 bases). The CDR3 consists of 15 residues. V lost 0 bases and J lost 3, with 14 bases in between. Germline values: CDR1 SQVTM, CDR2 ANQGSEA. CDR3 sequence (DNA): TGCAGCGTTGAAGATCTCTTGGGGGGACACACTGAAGCTTTCTTT. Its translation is CSVEDLLGGHTEAFF.

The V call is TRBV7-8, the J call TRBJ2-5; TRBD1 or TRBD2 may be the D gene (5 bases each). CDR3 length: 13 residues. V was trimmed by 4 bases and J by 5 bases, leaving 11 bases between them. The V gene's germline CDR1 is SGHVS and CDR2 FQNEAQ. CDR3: CASSSSWGETQYF. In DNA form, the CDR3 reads TGTGCCAGCAGCTCGAGCTGGGGGGAGACCCAGTACTTC.

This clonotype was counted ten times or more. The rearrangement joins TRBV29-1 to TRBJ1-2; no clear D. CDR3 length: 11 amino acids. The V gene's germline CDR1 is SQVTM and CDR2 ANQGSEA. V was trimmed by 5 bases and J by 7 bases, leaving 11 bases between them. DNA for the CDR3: TGCAGCGTTCGGGGTCTCGGTGGCTACACCTTC. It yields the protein CSVRGLGGYTF.

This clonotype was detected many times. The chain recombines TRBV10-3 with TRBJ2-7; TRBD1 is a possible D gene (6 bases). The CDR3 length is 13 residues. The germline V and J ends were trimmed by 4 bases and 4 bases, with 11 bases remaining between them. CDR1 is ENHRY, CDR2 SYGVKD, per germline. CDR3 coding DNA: TGTGCCATCAGTGGACAGGATACATACGAGCAGTACTTC. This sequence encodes CAISGQDTYEQYF.

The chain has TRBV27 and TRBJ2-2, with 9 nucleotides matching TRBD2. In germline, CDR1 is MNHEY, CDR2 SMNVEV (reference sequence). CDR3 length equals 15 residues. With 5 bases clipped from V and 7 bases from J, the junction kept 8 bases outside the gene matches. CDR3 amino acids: CASSRIPAGGGELFF. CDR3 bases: TGTGCCAGCAGTCGCATCCCAGCGGGAGGCGGGGAGCTGTTTTTT.

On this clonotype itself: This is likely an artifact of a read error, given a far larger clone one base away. In nucleotides, the CDR3 is TGTGCCAGCAAAGCGGGACAGTGGAACACTGAAACTTTCTTT. This sequence encodes CASKAGQWNTETFF. V usage is TRBV27 and J usage is TRBJ1-1, with 7 positions matching TRBD1. Germline V gene lookup returns CDR1 MNHEY and CDR2 SMNVEV (reference sequence). The CDR3 is 14 residues long.

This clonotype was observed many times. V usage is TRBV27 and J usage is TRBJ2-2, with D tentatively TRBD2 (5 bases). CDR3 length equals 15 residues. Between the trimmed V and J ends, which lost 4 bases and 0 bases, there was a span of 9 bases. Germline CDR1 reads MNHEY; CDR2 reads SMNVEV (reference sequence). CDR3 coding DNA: TGTGCCAGCAGTTCCCTGGGAGCGAACACCGGGGAGCTGTTTTTT. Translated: CASSSLGANTGELFF.

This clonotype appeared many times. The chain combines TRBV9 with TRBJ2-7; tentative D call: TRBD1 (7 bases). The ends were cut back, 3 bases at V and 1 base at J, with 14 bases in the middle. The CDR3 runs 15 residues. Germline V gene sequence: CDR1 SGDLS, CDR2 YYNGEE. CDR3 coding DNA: TGTGCCAGCAGCGCTCGGCAGGGGGGTTCCTACGAGCAGTACTTC. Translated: CASSARQGGSYEQYF.

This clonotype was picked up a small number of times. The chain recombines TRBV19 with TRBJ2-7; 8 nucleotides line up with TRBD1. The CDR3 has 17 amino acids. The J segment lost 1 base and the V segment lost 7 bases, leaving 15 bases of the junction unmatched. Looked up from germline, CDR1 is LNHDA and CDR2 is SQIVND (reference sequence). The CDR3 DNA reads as TGTGCCAGTACCTTAACCGGGACAGGTCGCGGGTCCTACGAGCAGTACTTC. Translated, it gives CASTLTGTGRGSYEQYF.